This note documents a single TCR beta chain sequence. The antigen is unknown. It may be a read error: a sequence one base away is much more abundant. TCRdb reanalysed the 5' RACE reads using MiXCR and keeps one entry per CDR3 protein. This sample has roughly 45,000 distinct CDR3 sequences, with 22% found just once. General study findings and limits: Tumor Treg TCRs overlapped most with tumor naive CD4+ cells.

Germline CDR1 and CDR2: MNHEY and SMNVEV (reference sequence). Trimming took 3 bases from V and 0 from J, leaving 12 bases between them. The CDR3 extends over 16 amino acids. Tregs were sorted as CD4+CD25+CD127-/low cells. The genes are TRBV27 and TRBJ2-1, with D hard to call. The sequence was collected from a female donor with breast cancer. Sequences were obtained from Tregs sorted from blood. Here the CDR3 reads CASSFGGPSSYNEQFF. The CDR3 DNA reads as TGTGCCAGCAGTTTTGGCGGACCGAGCTCCTACAATGAGCAGTTCTTC.